Listed below are T cell receptor beta chains from one sample, sequenced in a study of cytomegalovirus exposure and HLA in healthy donors. Assay used: immunoSEQ multiplex PCR; TCRdb lists only in-frame clones, some missing. This sample has 150,000 or so clones, with about 80% found just once. The sample taken for sequencing was PBMCs. These receptors all come from a man aged 25-45 years in good health and CMV-seropositive. Each CDR3 is given with its conserved first and last residue. D genes are given only for firm matches. The size entry is marked missing in some rows and otherwise reads once, few, many or a size class.

TRBJ1-3	NA	NA	TRBV11-3	TGTGCCAGCAGCTTAGTTCGGAACACCATATATTTT	CASSLVRNTIYF
TRBJ2-1	NA	TRBD1	TRBV12-5	TGTGCTAGTGGTTTGGGGGGGACAGGGGAGAATGAGCAGTTCTTC	CASGLGGTGENEQFF
TRBJ1-3	NA	TRBD1	TRBV6-5	TGTGCCAGCAGTTTGGACAGGGCCGGAAACACCATATATTTT	CASSLDRAGNTIYF
TRBJ1-3	NA	TRBD1	TRBV9	TGTGCCAGCAGCGCGGACAGGACCTCTGGAAACACCATATATTTT	CASSADRTSGNTIYF
TRBJ1-1	NA	NA	TRBV28	TGTGCCAGCAGTGTGCAGGGCTGGCGCACTGAAGCTTTCTTT	CASSVQGWRTEAFF
TRBJ2-2	NA	NA	TRBV11-3	TGTGCCAGCAGCCCGGGGACTGCCACCGGGGAGCTGTTTTTT	CASSPGTATGELFF
TRBJ1-2	NA	TRBD1	TRBV19	TGTGCCAGTAGTAGAAGAGACAGGGGCTATGGCTACACCTTC	CASSRRDRGYGYTF
TRBJ2-7	NA	TRBD1	TRBV25-1	TGTGCCAGCGCTCCCGGGACAGGGTCCTACGAGCAGTACTTC	CASAPGTGSYEQYF
TRBJ2-3	NA	TRBD2	TRBV5-1	TGCGCCAGCAGCTTGTTCGGGGGGGGCACAGATACGCAGTATTTT	CASSLFGGGTDTQYF
TRBJ1-4	NA	TRBD1	TRBV19	TGTGCCAGTAAGGGACAGGGGGCGCCGGGGGAAAAACTGTTTTTT	CASKGQGAPGEKLFF
TRBJ2-4	NA	NA	TRBV11-3	TGTGCCAGCAGCGCCTCGCGGGTAGCGGCCAAAAACATTCAGTACTTC	CASSASRVAAKNIQYF
TRBJ2-1	NA	TRBD1	TRBV2	TGTGCCAGCAGCACGGACAGGGGGAACTACAATGAGCAGTTCTTC	CASSTDRGNYNEQFF
TRBJ1-5	NA	NA	TRBV4-1	TGCGCCAGCAGCCAAGCAATGAATCAGCCCCAGCATTTT	CASSQAMNQPQHF
TRBJ1-5	NA	TRBD1	TRBV6-1	TGTGCCAGCAGTGAGACCGGGACAGGGGGCAATCAGCCCCAGCATTTT	CASSETGTGGNQPQHF
TRBJ2-3	NA	TRBD1	TRBV7-3	TGTGCCAGCAGCGCCACCGGGACAGGCACAGATACGCAGTATTTT	CASSATGTGTDTQYF
TRBJ1-6	NA	NA	TRBV2	TGTGCCAGCAGTGAAGTGGCGGGTCCTAATTCACCCCTCCACTTT	CASSEVAGPNSPLHF
TRBJ1-2	NA	TRBD1	TRBV7-9	TGTGCCAGCAGCTTTCGTGGGGAAGGGGGCTATGGCCACACCTTC	CASSFRGEGGYGHTF
TRBJ2-2	NA	TRBD1	TRBV7-8	TGTGCCAGCAGCTTAGCACAGGGGACCGGGGAGCTGTTTTTT	CASSLAQGTGELFF
TRBJ2-7	once	TRBD1	TRBV7-6	TGTGCCAGCAGCTTAGAGGTTTGGTTAGTGGACAGGGGGTTCGAGCAGTACTTC	CASSLEVWLVDRGFEQYF
TRBJ2-5	NA	NA	TRBV19	TGTGCCAGTAGTACGACTGGGGGCGGAGAGACCCAGTACTTC	CASSTTGGGETQYF
TRBJ1-1	NA	TRBD1	TRBV7-9	TGTGCCAGCAGCTCGGGGACAGGTCGGGGCACTGAAGCTTTCTTT	CASSSGTGRGTEAFF
TRBJ1-1	NA	TRBD1	TRBV28	TGTGCCTACTCCAGGGGGCAGGGGGACACTGAAGCTTTCTTT	CAYSRGQGDTEAFF
TRBJ2-7	NA	TRBD1	TRBV18	TGTGCCAGCTCACCACCCGGACAGGGGGCTTACGAGCAGTACTTC	CASSPPGQGAYEQYF
TRBJ2-7	NA	NA	TRBV7-2	TGTGCCAGCGCCGCATACGGGGGAGCGGGCGAGCAGTACTTC	CASAAYGGAGEQYF
TRBJ2-5	NA	NA	TRBV6-5	TGTGCCAGCAGCTTCGGGAGTTTGGGAGAGACCCAGTACTTC	CASSFGSLGETQYF
TRBJ2-1	NA	TRBD2	TRBV7-3	TGTGCCAGCAGCTTAACTGCTAGCGGGATACAGACCGAGCAGTTCTTC	CASSLTASGIQTEQFF
TRBJ2-1	NA	TRBD2	TRBV6-5	TGTGCCAGCAGAAAACTAGCGGGAGATCGCAATGAGCAGTTCTTC	CASRKLAGDRNEQFF